The sequence of this T cell receptor beta chain was determined in a study of low-dose radiotherapy and immunotherapy resistance in tumors. About the study: Patients took 300 mg oral aspirin daily for four cycles from cycle 1 day 1.

Trimming stripped 4 bases from V and 4 bases from J, with 8 bases between. From germline, CDR1 is MNHNS and CDR2 SASEGT. This CDR3 contains 12 residues. Time point defined: after trial treatment. Regarding treatment: LDRT plus nivolumab, ipilimumab, low-dose cyclophosphamide and aspirin (RACIN trial). Donors, who were enrolled in a single-arm phase I dose-escalation trial, received nivolumab, ipilimumab, aspirin, low-dose cyclophosphamide and low-dose radiotherapy. This clonotype came up many times. First-strand cDNA relied on TRAV- and TRBV-specific primers spanning alpha and beta chains. Using a constant-region primer together with a V-primer adapter, TCRs were subjected to around 20 PCR cycles of amplification. TCRdb processed the reads anew with MiXCR; each CDR3 protein has one entry. The repertoire includes under 95,000 distinct CDR3 sequences, less than 20% of them detected once, and approximately 1.5% sits in the top ten.

The source is a male donor with prostate cancer. V usage is TRBV6-1 and J usage is TRBJ2-7; D remains ambiguous. The material was PBMCs, obtained after low-dose radiotherapy plus immunotherapy. The CDR3 spells CASSGPLYEQYF. The CDR3 region has the DNA TGTGCCAGCAGTGGCCCACTGTACGAGCAGTACTTC.